The next 17 T cell receptor beta chains were all read from a single sample in a study of control samples from healthy donors and cancer patients. Repertoires were generated with immunoSEQ multiplex PCR, while TCRdb's copy carries only in-frame clones and drops some. The top ten hold 2% to 2.5% of the sample, which has over 100,000 clones, around 93% seen once. Source material: blood. The source of these receptors is a woman between 45 and 65 years old in good health.

J is TRBJ1-3 and V is TRBV6-6, with TRBD1 identical over 7 bases. This CDR3 contains 13 residues. Trimming at V came to 5 bases and at J to 7 bases, leaving 5 bases not matched to a gene. Looked up from germline, CDR1 is MNHNY and CDR2 is SVGAGI (reference sequence). CDR3 in amino acids: CASSRRGENTIYF. The DNA of the CDR3 is TGTGCCAGCAGTCGCAGGGGGGAGAACACCATATATTTT.

The chain uses TRBV2 and TRBJ2-7; 9 bases match TRBD1. Unmatched junction bases numbered 3, after V lost 3 bases and J lost 6 bases. The CDR3 sequence is 13 residues long. Germline V gene sequence: CDR1 SNHLY, CDR2 FYNNEI. CDR3 sequence (DNA): TGTGCCAGCAGTGAGGAGACAGGGGGCGAGCAGTACTTC. It encodes CASSEETGGEQYF.

V is TRBV28 and J is TRBJ1-3; D is perhaps TRBD1 (5 bases). This CDR3 comprises 15 residues. Germline V CDR1 and CDR2: MDHEN, SYDVKM. Trimming took 5 bases from V and 0 from J, leaving 11 bases between them. CDR3 residues: CASSPWGSSGNTIYF. The CDR3 bases are TGTGCCAGCAGTCCCTGGGGGTCCTCTGGAAACACCATATATTTT.

The chain recombines TRBV24-1 with TRBJ1-2, with 9 positions matching TRBD1. The trim removed 1 base at V and 7 bases at J, leaving 6 bases unmatched. Germline assignment: CDR1 KGHDR and CDR2 SFDVKD. This CDR3 has 15 residues. The CDR3 loop reads CATSDLQGAQGGYTF. The CDR3 coding sequence is TGTGCCACCAGTGATTTACAGGGGGCGCAGGGTGGCTACACCTTC.

The chain combines TRBV28 with TRBJ2-1; weak D call: TRBD2 (7 bases). This CDR3 is built from 17 residues. Trimming took off 4 bases at V and 2 bases at J, with 18 bases between the two ends. CDR1 is MDHEN, CDR2 SYDVKM, per germline. For the CDR3, the DNA is TGTGCCAGCAGTTCACCCCGGGGGGCGGCCACCTACAATGAGCAGTTCTTC. It encodes CASSSPRGAATYNEQFF.

The rearrangement joins TRBV19 to TRBJ1-5; D remains ambiguous. The CDR3 extends over 15 amino acids. V shed 8 bases and J shed 3 bases, with 17 bases lying between them. Looked up from germline, CDR1 is LNHDA and CDR2 is SQIVND (reference sequence). The CDR3 DNA follows: TGTGCCAGTCAGACATTTCAGGCGCACAATCAGCCCCAGCATTTT. It specifies CASQTFQAHNQPQHF.

The chain couples TRBV2 to TRBJ2-1, with 10 positions matching TRBD1. This CDR3 region has 15 residues. Germline V gives CDR1 SNHLY, CDR2 FYNNEI. V gave up 5 bases and J gave up 0 bases; unmatched junction bases: 1. The CDR3 DNA reads as TGTGCCAGCAGTCGGGACAGGGGCTCCTACAATGAGCAGTTCTTC. This encodes CASSRDRGSYNEQFF.

The chain uses TRBV9 and TRBJ1-2; TRBD1 is a possible D gene (6 bases). CDR1 and CDR2 from the germline V gene are SGDLS and YYNGEE. The length of the CDR3 is 14 residues. V dropped 0 bases and J dropped 9 bases, with 15 bases sitting between them. In DNA form, the CDR3 reads TGTGCCAGCAGCGTAGAAGGGACACCCTCGCGCTACACCTTC. As protein: CASSVEGTPSRYTF.

This clone was observed once. The chain joins TRBV4-1 to TRBJ2-1, with D possibly being TRBD2 (5 bases). V gave up 1 base and J gave up 3 bases, with 10 bases separating them. This CDR3 is built from 15 residues. Germline loops: CDR1 MGHRA, CDR2 YSYEKL. This CDR3 is CASSQGSALYNEQFF. The CDR3 DNA reads TGCGCCAGCAGCCAAGGTAGCGCACTCTACAATGAGCAGTTCTTC.

The rearrangement joins TRBV5-1 to TRBJ2-2, with 9 positions matching TRBD2. The CDR3 is 17 residues long. Germline-derived CDR1 and CDR2 are SGHRS and YFSETQ. After removal of 0 bases from V and 5 bases from J, the junction contained 8 bases not matched to a gene. CDR3 nucleotides: TGCGCCAGCAGCTTGGCGGTAGCGGGAGCAGGGACCGGGGAGCTGTTTTTT. As protein: CASSLAVAGAGTGELFF.

The gene calls are TRBV10-3 and TRBJ2-1; D is uncertain. Trimming removed 6 bases from V and 0 bases from J, with 12 bases in between. Germline CDR1 reads ENHRY; CDR2 reads SYGVKD. The CDR3 extends over 15 amino acids. DNA for the CDR3: TGTGCCATCAGCGAAACCATAGGCTCCTACAATGAGCAGTTCTTC. Its translation is CAISETIGSYNEQFF.

The chain has TRBV20-1 and TRBJ2-1; 9 bases are a match to TRBD2. V gave up 3 bases and J gave up 7 bases; unmatched junction bases: 7. There are 14 residues in the CDR3. Germline assignment: CDR1 DFQATT and CDR2 SNEGSKA (reference sequence). For the CDR3, the DNA is TGCAGTGCTAGTCCTAGCGGGATATTGAATGAGCAGTTCTTC. Its protein is CSASPSGILNEQFF.

This chain uses TRBV28 with TRBJ2-5; 8 positions match TRBD1. The V gene's germline CDR1 is MDHEN and CDR2 SYDVKM. The CDR3 spans 14 residues. With 2 bases clipped from V and 3 bases from J, the junction kept 2 bases outside the gene matches. The CDR3 DNA sequence: TGTGCCAGCAGTTTACAGACAGGGGAAGAGACCCAGTACTTC. This codes for CASSLQTGEETQYF.

A single count supports this clone. This sequence joins TRBV28 and TRBJ2-3; D is tentatively TRBD1 or TRBD2 (5 bases each). CDR3 size: 14 residues. V was clipped by 7 bases and J by 3 bases, with 14 bases between them. Germline loops: CDR1 MDHEN, CDR2 SYDVKM. In DNA, the CDR3 is TGTGCCAGCACTGGGGGAAGTGGGACAGATACGCAGTATTTT. Its protein product is CASTGGSGTDTQYF.

This chain connects TRBV2 to TRBJ2-1; either TRBD1 or TRBD2 may supply D (5 bases each). The CDR3 totals 13 residues. V gave up 6 bases and J gave up 6 bases, with 12 bases separating them. CDR1 SNHLY and CDR2 FYNNEI come from the germline V gene. In DNA, the CDR3 is TGTGCCAGCAGCGGGGCTTCTTTCAATGAGCAGTTCTTC. Its translation: CASSGASFNEQFF.

V is TRBV24-1 and J is TRBJ2-7; D is undetermined. The CDR3 has 13 amino acids. V lost 7 bases and J lost 2, with 11 bases in between. Germline CDR1 and CDR2: KGHDR and SFDVKD. CDR3 protein: CATRRTDAYEQYF. Here the CDR3 DNA reads TGTGCCACCAGGCGGACCGACGCCTACGAGCAGTACTTC.

The rearrangement links TRBV28 to TRBJ1-6; D might be TRBD1 (5 bases). Germline V gene sequence: CDR1 MDHEN, CDR2 SYDVKM. There are 16 residues in the CDR3. Trimming removed 5 bases from V and 2 bases from J, with 13 bases in between. The CDR3 DNA follows: TGTGCCAGCAGTGGGAGGCAGGGAACCTATAATTCACCCCTCCACTTT. This gives the protein CASSGRQGTYNSPLHF. Full variable domain (remainder filled in from reference TRBV28 and TRBJ1-6): DVKVTQSSRYLVKRTGEKVFLECVQDMDHENMFWYRQDPGLGLRLIYFSYDVKMKEKGDIPEGYSVSREKKERFSLILESASTNQTSMYLCASSGRQGTYNSPLHFGNGTRLTVT.